The sequence of this TCR beta chain was determined in a study of shared clonotypes between healthy human individuals (dated by TCRdb to 2018 to 2021). Study-level background: The cohort comprised two women and three men aged 18 to 49 years. For each donor, CD4 naive and CD4 memory were each run on three plates, CD8 naive on two plates, and CD8 memory on one plate. To estimate repertoire size and how much clonotypes are shared between individuals, the study performed deep sequencing of blood TCR repertoires from about five healthy adults. Different laboratories and diverse techniques were used to prepare libraries and sequence TCR repertoires, to increase sequencing depth and limit assay-specific biases. Leukapheresis yielded between about 0.85 and 10 billion PBMCs per donor. Overall results and qualifications from the work: Sampling was restricted to blood, and TCR repertoires in tissues likely differ from the TCR repertoires found in blood. Higher generation probabilities were observed for clonotypes shared by all four sorted-subset donors than for non-shared clonotypes. Because the study included only a small number of donors, the genetic and exposure-history diversity represented was limited. Incomplete sequencing was indicated by rarefaction of sorted-subset datasets, despite the large sequencing depth. Pairwise subsampling led to the expectation that sequencing depth would affect the degree of clonotype sharing among donors. Larger estimated clonotype richness was generally found for naive subsets than for memory subsets. Sharing across several donors was observed for roughly 5% of naive CD4, under 4% of naive CD8, roughly 2.3% of memory CD4, and less than 0.45% of memory CD8 clonotypes.

For the CD8 naive samples, CD45RO-negative cells were positively selected for CCR7, yielding a CD45RA+CCR7+ population from which TemRA cells were excluded. Donors were healthy HIV-negative adults with no recently reported acute infections or vaccinations. Every donor was a Caucasian adult living in Nashville, Tennessee, USA. Blood was obtained by leukapheresis, after which PBMCs were separated by Ficoll-Histopaque density gradient centrifugation and cryopreserved in liquid nitrogen vapor phase. Analytical flow cytometry was used to check the purity and quantity of each magnetically sorted T cell population. Each sorted fraction had its genomic DNA isolated and then quantified by UV absorbance on a Nanodrop 2000c. Concerning this clone: Its antigen target is currently unknown. No base quality information exists; no much larger clone differs at one position.

CDR1 and CDR2 are read off the germline V gene as SGHVS and FQNEAQ. V loses 2 bases of germline sequence and J loses 5 bases, and the interval between the two ends is 12 bases. The CDR3 runs 14 amino acids, cysteine and phenylalanine included. The DNA shown is the 42-base CDR3, in frame from base 1. TCR CDR3 regions were amplified from genomic DNA by multiplex PCR using the deep immunoSEQ assay. Extracted genomic DNA from each cell subset was distributed evenly across all wells of several immunoSEQ 96-well plates, and each plate was treated as a replicate. For sorted subsets, approximately 210 ng genomic DNA, equal to tens of thousands of T cell genomes, was loaded into each replicate PCR. Purified libraries were quantified with a Qubit 3.0 fluorometer, sized on a Bioanalyzer 2100, and re-quantified with the KAPA Library Quantification kit. Every immunoSEQ 96-well plate was sequenced on a dedicated single-read 150-cycle Illumina NextSeq 550 flow cell. From the authors' description of their analysis: Because the immunoSEQ output included only junctional sequences and no quality scores, the filtering could not be the same as the filtering used for full-length reads. To assign V/J genes and CDR3, sequences were annotated against IMGT germline references using PyIR, a Python wrapper for IgBLAST v1.9. Reads were filtered out if the reads had weak V/J assignments (E-value above 1e-6), no CDR3, stop codons, out-of-frame junctions, or ambiguous translated residues. A V3J clonotype was defined by an identical inferred V gene, J gene, and CDR3 amino acid sequence. Percentage overlap between repertoires was calculated by dividing the number of shared unique clonotypes by the size of the smaller repertoire. Richness of each repertoire was evaluated using RTK rarefaction, the Chao1 estimator, and Recon v2.1 estimates of unobserved clonotypes. For all TCRbeta clonotypes obtained by the gDNA method from a handful of donors, generation probabilities were computed with OLGA. Here the immuneACCESS table is served through TCRdb, limited to in-frame sequences with V and J called. Missing clones are a known gap in these copies; in checked studies unresolved V genes cover under half, and the rest lacks a known reason. V, J and clone size reflect that table, while D and trimming were determined from the DNA. For this sample the table gives under 1 million clones, of which 96% were detected only once. Under 0.25% of the sample lies in the top ten.

The clonotype originates from a man aged 30-40 years in good health. Sequenced: naive CD8+ T cells sorted from blood. The cell subset or site label, as the study defines it: CD45RA+CCR7+. The V gene is TRBV7-8 and the J gene is TRBJ2-5, and perhaps TRBD1 as D gene, on 6 matching bases. The CDR3 loop reads CASSLNTGRETQYF. In nucleotides, the sequence is TGTGCCAGCAGCTTAAACACAGGGCGGGAGACCCAGTACTTC.